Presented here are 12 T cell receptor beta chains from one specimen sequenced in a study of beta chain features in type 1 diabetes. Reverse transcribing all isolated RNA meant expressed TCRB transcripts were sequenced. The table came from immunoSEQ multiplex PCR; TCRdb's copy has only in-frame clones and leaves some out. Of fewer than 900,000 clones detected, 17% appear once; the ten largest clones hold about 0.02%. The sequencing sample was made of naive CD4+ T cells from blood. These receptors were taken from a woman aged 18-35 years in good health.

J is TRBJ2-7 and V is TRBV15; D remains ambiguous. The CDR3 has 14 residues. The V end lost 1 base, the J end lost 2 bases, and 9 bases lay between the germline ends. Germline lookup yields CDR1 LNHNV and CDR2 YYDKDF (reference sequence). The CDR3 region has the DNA TGTGCCACCAGCAGAGGTCCTGTCACCTACGAGCAGTACTTC. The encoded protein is CATSRGPVTYEQYF.

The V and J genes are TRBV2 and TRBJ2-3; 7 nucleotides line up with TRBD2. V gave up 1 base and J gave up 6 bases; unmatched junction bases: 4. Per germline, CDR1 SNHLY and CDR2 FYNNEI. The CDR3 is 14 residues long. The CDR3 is CASSEVDGRDTQYF. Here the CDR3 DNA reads TGTGCCAGCAGTGAAGTGGACGGGAGGGATACGCAGTATTTT.

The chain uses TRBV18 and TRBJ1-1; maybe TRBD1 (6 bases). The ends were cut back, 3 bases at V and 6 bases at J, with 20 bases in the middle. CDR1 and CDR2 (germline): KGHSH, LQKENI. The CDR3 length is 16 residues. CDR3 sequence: CASSPTSQGLIPEAFF. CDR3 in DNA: TGTGCCAGCTCACCTACCTCTCAGGGGTTGATACCTGAAGCTTTCTTT.

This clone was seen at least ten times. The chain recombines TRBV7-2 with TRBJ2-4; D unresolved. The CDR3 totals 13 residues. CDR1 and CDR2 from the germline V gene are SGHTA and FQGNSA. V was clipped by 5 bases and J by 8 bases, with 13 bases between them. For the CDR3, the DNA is TGTGCCAGCAGCCCGCAAGGGCCCGACATTCAGTACTTC. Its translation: CASSPQGPDIQYF.

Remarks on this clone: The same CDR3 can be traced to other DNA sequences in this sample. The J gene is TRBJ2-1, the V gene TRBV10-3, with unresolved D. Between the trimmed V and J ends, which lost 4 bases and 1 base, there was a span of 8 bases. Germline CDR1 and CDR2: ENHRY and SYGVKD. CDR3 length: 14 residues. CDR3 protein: CAISVGSSYNEQFF. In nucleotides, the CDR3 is TGTGCCATCAGTGTAGGGTCTTCCTACAATGAGCAGTTCTTC.

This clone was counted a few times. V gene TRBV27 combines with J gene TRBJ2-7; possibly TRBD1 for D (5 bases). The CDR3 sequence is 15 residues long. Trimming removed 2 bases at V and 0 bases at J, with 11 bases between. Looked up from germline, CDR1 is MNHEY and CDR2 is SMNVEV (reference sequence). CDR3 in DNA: TGTGCCAGCAGTTTAATGACGGACAACTCCTACGAGCAGTACTTC. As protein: CASSLMTDNSYEQYF.

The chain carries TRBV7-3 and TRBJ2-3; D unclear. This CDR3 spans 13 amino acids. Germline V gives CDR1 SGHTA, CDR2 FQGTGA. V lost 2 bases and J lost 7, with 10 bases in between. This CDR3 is CASSLGSPNTQYF. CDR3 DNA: TGTGCCAGCAGCTTAGGTTCTCCGAATACGCAGTATTTT.

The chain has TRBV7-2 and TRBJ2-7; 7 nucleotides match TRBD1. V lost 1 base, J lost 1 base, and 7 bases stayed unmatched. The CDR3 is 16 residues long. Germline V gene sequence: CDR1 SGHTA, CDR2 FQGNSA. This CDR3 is CASSLDPGQVSYEQYF. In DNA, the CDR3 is TGTGCCAGCAGCTTAGACCCAGGACAGGTTTCCTACGAGCAGTACTTC. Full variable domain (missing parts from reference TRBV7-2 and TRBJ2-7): GAGVSQSPSNKVTEKGKDVELRCDPISGHTALYWYRQSLGQGLEFLIYFQGNSAPDKSGLPSDRFSAERTGGSVSTLTIQRTQQEDSAVYLCASSLDPGQVSYEQYFGPGTRLTVT.

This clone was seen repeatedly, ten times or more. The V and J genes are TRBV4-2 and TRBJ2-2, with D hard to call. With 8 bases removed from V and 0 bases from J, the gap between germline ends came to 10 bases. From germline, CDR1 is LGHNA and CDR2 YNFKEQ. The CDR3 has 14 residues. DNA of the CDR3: TGTGCCAGCTCGTCGGTATCGAACACCGGGGAGCTGTTTTTT. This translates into CASSSVSNTGELFF.

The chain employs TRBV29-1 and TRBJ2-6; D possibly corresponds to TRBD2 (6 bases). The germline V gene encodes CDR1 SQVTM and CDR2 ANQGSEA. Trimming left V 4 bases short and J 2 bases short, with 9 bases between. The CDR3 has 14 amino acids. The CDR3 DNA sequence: TGCAGCGTTGTCGGGAGCCCTGGGGCCAACGTCCTGACTTTC. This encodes CSVVGSPGANVLTF.

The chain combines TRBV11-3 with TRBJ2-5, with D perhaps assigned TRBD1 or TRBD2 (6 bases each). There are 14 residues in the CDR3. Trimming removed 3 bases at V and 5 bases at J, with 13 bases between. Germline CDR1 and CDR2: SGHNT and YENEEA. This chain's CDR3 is CASSLGGAVETQYF. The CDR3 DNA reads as TGTGCCAGCAGCTTGGGGGGCGCGGTCGAGACCCAGTACTTC. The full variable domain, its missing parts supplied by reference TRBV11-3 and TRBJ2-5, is EAGVVQSPRYKIIEKKQPVAFWCNPISGHNTLYWYLQNLGQGPELLIRYENEEAVDDSQLPKDRFSAERLKGVDSTLKIQPAELGDSAVYLCASSLGGAVETQYFGPGTRLLVL.

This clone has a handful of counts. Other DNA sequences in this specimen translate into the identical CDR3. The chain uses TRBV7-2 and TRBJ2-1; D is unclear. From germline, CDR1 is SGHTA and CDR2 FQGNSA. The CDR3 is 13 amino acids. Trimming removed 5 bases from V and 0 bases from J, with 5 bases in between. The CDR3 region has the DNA TGTGCCAGCAGCGGTGGCTCCTACAATGAGCAGTTCTTC. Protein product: CASSGGSYNEQFF.